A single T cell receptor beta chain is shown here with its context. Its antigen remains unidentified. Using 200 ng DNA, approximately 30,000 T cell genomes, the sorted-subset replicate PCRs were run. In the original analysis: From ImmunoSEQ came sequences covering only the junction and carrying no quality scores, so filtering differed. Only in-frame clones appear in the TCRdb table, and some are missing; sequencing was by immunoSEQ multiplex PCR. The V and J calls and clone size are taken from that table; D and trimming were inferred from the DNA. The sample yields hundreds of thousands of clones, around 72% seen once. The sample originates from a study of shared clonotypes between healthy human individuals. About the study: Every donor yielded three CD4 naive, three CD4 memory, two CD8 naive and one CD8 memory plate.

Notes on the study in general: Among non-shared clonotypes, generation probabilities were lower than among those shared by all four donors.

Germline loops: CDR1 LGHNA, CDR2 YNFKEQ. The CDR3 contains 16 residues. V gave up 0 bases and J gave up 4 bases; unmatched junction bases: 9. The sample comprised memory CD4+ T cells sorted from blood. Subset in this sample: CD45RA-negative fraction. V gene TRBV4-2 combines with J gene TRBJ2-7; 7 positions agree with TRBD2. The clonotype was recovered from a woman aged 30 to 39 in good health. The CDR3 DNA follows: TGTGCCAGCAGCCAAGAACTAGCGACCGTCTCATACGAGCAGTACTTC. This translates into CASSQELATVSYEQYF.